This T cell receptor beta chain is drawn from a study of blood T cell repertoires in COVID-19. Study overall: Both acute and convalescent COVID-19 samples were obtained from the United States, Italy and Spain. PBMCs, B-cell-depleted T cells, or T cells provided the cDNA or gDNA that made up the material.

Original methodology: Estimation of nucleated cell counts was performed using reference gene primer amplification. The table came from immunoSEQ multiplex PCR; TCRdb's copy has only in-frame clones and leaves some out. V, J and clone size are those of that table, while D and trimming were read from the DNA. This sample carries 150,000 to 200,000 clones, about 80% of them seen once, and the ten largest clones take around 6.9%. The germline V and J ends were trimmed by 0 bases and 8 bases, with 10 bases remaining between them. This CDR3 has 13 residues. Germline-derived CDR1 and CDR2 are GTSNPN and SVGIG (reference sequence).

The chain joins TRBV30 to TRBJ1-4; TRBD1 is a possible D gene (5 bases). Specimen: peripheral blood. The sequence came from a man between 60 and 75 years old with acute or convalescent COVID-19. The CDR3, as DNA: TGTGCCTGGAGTGTACAGGTGGACGAAAAACTGTTTTTT. Translation: CAWSVQVDEKLFF. Variable domain in full (rest from reference TRBV30 and TRBJ1-4): SQTIHQWPATLVQPVGSPLSLECTVEGTSNPNLYWYRQAAGRGLQLLFYSVGIGQISSEVPQNLSASRPQDRQFILSSKKLLLSDSGFYLCAWSVQVDEKLFFGSGTQLSVL.